This section outlines one T cell receptor (beta chain) sequence together with its context. The antigen remains undetermined. In making TCR beta libraries, quantitative 5'-RACE with molecular barcodes was used. From the 5' RACE reads, TCRdb called clonotypes with MiXCR, one entry per CDR3 protein. The sample comprises roughly 490,000 distinct CDR3 sequences, about 5.7% of which are singletons, and under 4.5% rests with the top ten. The data belong to a study of CD8 T cells in ankylosing spondylitis. The study, taken as a whole, reports: According to the report, clones linked to the disease were significantly enriched in matched synovial fluid samples taken from ankylosing spondylitis patients. Clones linked to the disease showed a CD8+ phenotype. They occurred at relatively low frequencies in peripheral blood. Past studies reported some motif variants in reactive arthritis synovial fluid and blood. Roughly eight highly homologous variants made up a TCR beta motif that seemed to typify ankylosing spondylitis blood.

V lost 0 bases and J lost 0; bases outside the gene matches: 7. This CDR3 region has 18 residues. Germline V CDR1 and CDR2: SGHRS, YFSETQ. The clonotype was recovered from a male donor with ankylosing spondylitis. V gene TRBV5-1 combines with J gene TRBJ1-3; 9 nucleotides align to TRBD1. Material: blood, either unsorted or a sorted T cell fraction (not recorded which). The CDR3 is CASSLDYRGLSSGNTIYF. CDR3 nucleotide sequence: TGCGCCAGCAGCTTGGACTACAGGGGGCTGAGCTCTGGAAACACCATATATTTT.